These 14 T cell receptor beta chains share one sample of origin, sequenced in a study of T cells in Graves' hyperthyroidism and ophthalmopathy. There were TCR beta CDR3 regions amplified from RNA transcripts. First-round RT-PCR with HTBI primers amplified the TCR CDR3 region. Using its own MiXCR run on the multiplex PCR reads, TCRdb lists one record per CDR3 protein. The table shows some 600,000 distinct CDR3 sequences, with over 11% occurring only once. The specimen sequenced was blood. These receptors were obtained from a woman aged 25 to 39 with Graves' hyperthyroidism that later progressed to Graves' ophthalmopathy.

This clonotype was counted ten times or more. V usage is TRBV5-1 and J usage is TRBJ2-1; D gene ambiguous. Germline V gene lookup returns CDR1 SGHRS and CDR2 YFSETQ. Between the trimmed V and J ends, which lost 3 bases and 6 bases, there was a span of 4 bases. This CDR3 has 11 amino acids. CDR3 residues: CASSSSNEQFF. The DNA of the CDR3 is TGCGCCAGCAGCTCGAGCAATGAGCAGTTCTTC.

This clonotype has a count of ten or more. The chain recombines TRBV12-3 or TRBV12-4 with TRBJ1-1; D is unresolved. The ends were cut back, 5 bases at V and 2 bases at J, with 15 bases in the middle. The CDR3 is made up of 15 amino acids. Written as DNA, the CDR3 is TGTGCCAGCAGTGTCGACATGGAGGCCAACACTGAAGCTTTCTTT. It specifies CASSVDMEANTEAFF.

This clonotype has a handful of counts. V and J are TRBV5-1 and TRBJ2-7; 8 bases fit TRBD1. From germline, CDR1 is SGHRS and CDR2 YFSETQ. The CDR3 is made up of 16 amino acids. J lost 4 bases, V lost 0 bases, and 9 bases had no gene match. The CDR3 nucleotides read TGCGCCAGCAGCTTGGCCGGGCAGGGGGCCCATTACGAGCAGTACTTC. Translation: CASSLAGQGAHYEQYF.

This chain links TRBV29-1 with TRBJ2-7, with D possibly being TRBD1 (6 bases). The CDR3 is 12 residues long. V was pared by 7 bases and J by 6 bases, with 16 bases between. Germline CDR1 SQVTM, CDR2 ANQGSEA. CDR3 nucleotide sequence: TGCAGCGCCGCCCGGGGACAAGCCGAGCAGTACTTC. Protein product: CSAARGQAEQYF.

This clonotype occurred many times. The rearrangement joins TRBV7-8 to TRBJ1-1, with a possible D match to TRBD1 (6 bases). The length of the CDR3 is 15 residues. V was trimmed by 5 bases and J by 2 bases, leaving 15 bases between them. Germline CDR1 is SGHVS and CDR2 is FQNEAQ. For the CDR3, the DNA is TGTGCCAGCAGCCGGGGGCATACCGATAACACTGAAGCTTTCTTT. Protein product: CASSRGHTDNTEAFF.

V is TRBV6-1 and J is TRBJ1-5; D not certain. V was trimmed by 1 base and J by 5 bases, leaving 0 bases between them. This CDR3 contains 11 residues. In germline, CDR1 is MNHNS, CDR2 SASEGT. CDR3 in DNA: TGTGCCAGCAGTGAAGATCAGCCCCAGCATTTT. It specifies CASSEDQPQHF.

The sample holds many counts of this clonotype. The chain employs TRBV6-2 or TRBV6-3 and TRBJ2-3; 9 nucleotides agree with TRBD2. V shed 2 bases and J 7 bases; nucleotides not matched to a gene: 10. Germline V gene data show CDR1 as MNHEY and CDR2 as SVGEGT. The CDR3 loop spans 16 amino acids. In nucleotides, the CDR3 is TGTGCCAGCAGTTACGGGGTAGCGGGGGAGAGGAATACGCAGTATTTT. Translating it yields CASSYGVAGERNTQYF.

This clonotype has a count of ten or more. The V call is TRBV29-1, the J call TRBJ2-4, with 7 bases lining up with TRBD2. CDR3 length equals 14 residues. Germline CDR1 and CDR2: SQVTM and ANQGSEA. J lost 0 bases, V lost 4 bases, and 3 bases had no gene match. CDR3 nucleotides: TGCAGCGTTGGTGCGGGAGAAGCCAAAAACATTCAGTACTTC. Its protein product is CSVGAGEAKNIQYF.

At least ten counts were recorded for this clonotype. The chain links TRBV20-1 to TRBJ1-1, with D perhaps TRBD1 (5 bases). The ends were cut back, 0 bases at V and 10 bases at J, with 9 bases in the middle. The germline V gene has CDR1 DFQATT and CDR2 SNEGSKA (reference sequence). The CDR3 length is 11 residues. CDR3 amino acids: CSARDQGRAFF. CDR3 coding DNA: TGCAGTGCTAGAGATCAGGGAAGAGCTTTCTTT.

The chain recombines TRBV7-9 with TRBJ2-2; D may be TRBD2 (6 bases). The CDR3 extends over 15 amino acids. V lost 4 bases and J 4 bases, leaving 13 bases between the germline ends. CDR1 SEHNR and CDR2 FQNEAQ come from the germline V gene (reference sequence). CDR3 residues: CASSSRESGTGELFF. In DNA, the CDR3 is TGTGCCAGCAGCTCCCGGGAGTCGGGCACCGGGGAGCTGTTTTTT.

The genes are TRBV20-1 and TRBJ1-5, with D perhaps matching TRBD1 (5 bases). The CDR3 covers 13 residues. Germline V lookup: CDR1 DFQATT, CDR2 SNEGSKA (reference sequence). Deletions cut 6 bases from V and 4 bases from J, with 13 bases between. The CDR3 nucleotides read TGCAGTGCCCTGCGCGGGGGTAATCAGCCCCAGCATTTT. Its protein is CSALRGGNQPQHF.

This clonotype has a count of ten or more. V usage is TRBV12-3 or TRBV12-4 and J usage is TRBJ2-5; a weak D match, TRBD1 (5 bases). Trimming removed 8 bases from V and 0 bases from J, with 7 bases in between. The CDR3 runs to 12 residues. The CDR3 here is CASRTNQETQYF. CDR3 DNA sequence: TGTGCCAGCCGGACAAACCAAGAGACCCAGTACTTC.

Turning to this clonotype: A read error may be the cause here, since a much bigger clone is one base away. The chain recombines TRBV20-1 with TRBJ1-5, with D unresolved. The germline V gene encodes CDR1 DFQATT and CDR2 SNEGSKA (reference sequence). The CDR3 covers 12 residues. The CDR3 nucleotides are TGCAGTGCCCATCGGACCGATCAGCTCCAGCATTTT. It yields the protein CSAHRTDQLQHF.

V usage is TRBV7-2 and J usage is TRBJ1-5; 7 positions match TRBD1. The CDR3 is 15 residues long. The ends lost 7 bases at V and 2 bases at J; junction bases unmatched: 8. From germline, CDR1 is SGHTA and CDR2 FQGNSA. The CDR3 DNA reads TGTGCCAGCACCCCAGAGGGGGCTGGCAATCAGCCCCAGCATTTT. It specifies CASTPEGAGNQPQHF.